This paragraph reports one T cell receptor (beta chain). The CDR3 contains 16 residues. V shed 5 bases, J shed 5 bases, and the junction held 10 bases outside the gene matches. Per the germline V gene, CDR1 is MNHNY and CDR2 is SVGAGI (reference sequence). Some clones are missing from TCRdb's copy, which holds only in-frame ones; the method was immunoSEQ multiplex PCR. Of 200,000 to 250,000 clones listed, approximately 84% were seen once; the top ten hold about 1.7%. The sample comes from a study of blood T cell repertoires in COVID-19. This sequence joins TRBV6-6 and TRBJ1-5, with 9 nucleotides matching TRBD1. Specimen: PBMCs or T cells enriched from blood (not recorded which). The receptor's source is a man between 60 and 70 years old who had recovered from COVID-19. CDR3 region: CASSTHGQGRDQPQHF. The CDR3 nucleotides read TGTGCCAGCAGTACGCATGGACAGGGGCGGGATCAGCCCCAGCATTTT.